This T cell receptor beta chain was sequenced for a study of chemoradiotherapy in HPV16-positive cancers. Remarks on this clone: Its cognate antigen is unknown.

The CDR3 loop spans 15 amino acids. Germline-derived CDR1 and CDR2 are MNHNS and SASEGT. The V gene lost 4 bases and the J gene lost 7 bases, with 14 bases spanning the gap. Study results and limitations: For HPV16-positive patients, expanding HPV-responsive T cells associated with longer recurrence-free survival. Candidate HPV-specific clones and E7-related TCR motifs grew in tumor during treatment.

This table comes from immunoSEQ multiplex PCR, and its TCRdb copy is limited to in-frame clones, with some not included. The table includes approximately 12,000 clones, approximately 86% detected once. Repeated repertoire sampling spanned the course of chemoradiotherapy. Sample: blood, taken from a patient who underwent chemoradiotherapy. The TCR comes from a human donor with HPV-associated anogenital cancer. The chain couples TRBV6-1 to TRBJ1-6, with D hard to call. CDR3 DNA: TGTGCCAGCAGTGCCCCGCCAGCGAGGAATTCACCCCTCCACTTT. This sequence encodes CASSAPPARNSPLHF.